A selection of T cell receptor beta chains follows, all from one sample in a study of T cell responses to AZD1222 COVID-19 vaccine. The method was immunoSEQ multiplex PCR; TCRdb's version includes in-frame clones alone and lacks a portion of them. Among 180,000 or so clones listed, over 90% were seen once. The sequencing here drew on peripheral blood, taken 28 days after the second AZD1222 dose. Receptor source: an adult who received the AZD1222 COVID-19 vaccine. The CDR3 runs from the conserved cysteine through the conserved F or W. The D gene is left open where the match is weak. Some rows mark clone size as missing; the rest say once, few, many or name a class of expanded clone.

TGTGCCAGCAGCTCCGGACAGGGAACTCGCTATGGCTACACCTTC	CASSSGQGTRYGYTF	.	TRBV7-2	TRBD1	TRBJ1-2
TGTGCCTGGAGTGTACTCGTAGGTTCTGGAAACACCATATATTTT	CAWSVLVGSGNTIYF	.	TRBV30	.	TRBJ1-3
TGTGCCAGCAGCTTAATATTAACTTCCCTCACTGAAGCTTTCTTT	CASSLILTSLTEAFF	.	TRBV7-9	.	TRBJ1-1
TGTGCCAGCAGCTTGGGACCCTCCGCGAACACCGGGGAGCTGTTTTTT	CASSLGPSANTGELFF	.	TRBV5-5	.	TRBJ2-2
TGTGCCAGCAGCTTATTTCAGGGATCTAATTCACCCCTCCACTTT	CASSLFQGSNSPLHF	.	TRBV7-8	.	TRBJ1-6
TGCAGCGTTGAAGGGGGGAGGGCAGAGACCCAGTACTTC	CSVEGGRAETQYF	.	TRBV29-1	TRBD2	TRBJ2-5
TGTGCCAGCAGCTCGGGGGAAGCCACTGAAGCTTTCTTT	CASSSGEATEAFF	.	TRBV7-2	.	TRBJ1-1
TGTGCCAGCAGTTTATTCGGATACGAGCAGTACTTC	CASSLFGYEQYF	once	TRBV28	.	TRBJ2-7
TGTGCCAGCAGCTTGATCGGGCTGGACAATGAGCAGTTCTTC	CASSLIGLDNEQFF	.	TRBV5-5	.	TRBJ2-1
TGTGCCAGCAGCTTAGGTCTCTTTGCAGCAGGGAACAATGAGCAGTTCTTC	CASSLGLFAAGNNEQFF	.	TRBV7-9	.	TRBJ2-1
TGCAGCGTTCCGGTGCGAGGGAAGAACTATGGCTACACCTTC	CSVPVRGKNYGYTF	.	TRBV29-1	.	TRBJ1-2
TGTGCCAGTCAGAAACAGGGAGGGAATCAGCCCCAGCATTTT	CASQKQGGNQPQHF	.	TRBV19	.	TRBJ1-5
TGTGCTAGTGGTGCGGACAGGGCGTATGGCTACACCTTC	CASGADRAYGYTF	.	TRBV12-5	TRBD1	TRBJ1-2
TGCGCCAGCAGCTTGGCGGGGATGGGGTACAATGAGCAGTTCTTC	CASSLAGMGYNEQFF	.	TRBV5-1	.	TRBJ2-1
TGCGCCAGCAGCTTGGCAGGGTTAGTAGCGATGGACACTGAAGCTTTCTTT	CASSLAGLVAMDTEAFF	.	TRBV5-1	.	TRBJ1-1
TGTGCCAGTAGTATGACTAGTCTCGGTTTCAATGAGCAGTTCTTC	CASSMTSLGFNEQFF	.	TRBV19	.	TRBJ2-1
TGTGCCAGTAGTAGGTCTAGCGGGAGAAAAAATGAGCAGTTCTTC	CASSRSSGRKNEQFF	.	TRBV19	TRBD2	TRBJ2-1
TGTGCCAGCAGCTCCCGGGGGGGCGGGTCCGGGGAGCTGTTTTTT	CASSSRGGGSGELFF	once	TRBV7-2	TRBD2	TRBJ2-2
TGTGCCACCAGCAGAGATCGGGGGGAGGGCACAGATACGCAGTATTTT	CATSRDRGEGTDTQYF	.	TRBV15	TRBD2	TRBJ2-3
TGTGCCAGCTTGCCTCAGGCTGACACTGAAGCTTTCTTT	CASLPQADTEAFF	.	TRBV2	.	TRBJ1-1
TGCAGCGCCCAAATAGCGGGGGGCCTAGTAAAGGGCACAGATACGCAGTATTTT	CSAQIAGGLVKGTDTQYF	few	TRBV29-1	TRBD2	TRBJ2-3
TGTGCCAGCAAAATGACAGGGAACACTGAAGCTTTCTTT	CASKMTGNTEAFF	few	TRBV28	.	TRBJ1-1
TGTGCCAGCAGCCAGAACTTATGGGGTAACGAGCAGTACTTC	CASSQNLWGNEQYF	.	TRBV6-6	.	TRBJ2-7
TGTGCCAGCAGTTTATGGGGGACAGACTACGAGCAGTACTTC	CASSLWGTDYEQYF	.	TRBV27	TRBD1	TRBJ2-7
TGTGCCATCAGTACAGGGGCGGGAGAAAAACTGTTTTTT	CAISTGAGEKLFF	.	TRBV10-3	TRBD1	TRBJ1-4
TGTGCCAGCAGTTCAGGGGATAGCAATCAGCCCCAGCATTTT	CASSSGDSNQPQHF	.	TRBV6-5	.	TRBJ1-5
TGCGCCAGCAGCCCAGCGGGGGTGCGCACAGATACGCAGTATTTT	CASSPAGVRTDTQYF	.	TRBV4-1	TRBD2	TRBJ2-3
TGTGCCAGCAGCCTCCGGGCTAGCGGCTACAATGAGCAGTTCTTC	CASSLRASGYNEQFF	.	TRBV7-2	TRBD2	TRBJ2-1
TGTGCCAGCAGCCTCAGTAGATTGAACACTGAAGCTTTCTTT	CASSLSRLNTEAFF	few	TRBV7-9	.	TRBJ1-1
TGTGCCAGCAGCCGGGAACTCGGGTTACAAGAGACCCAGTACTTC	CASSRELGLQETQYF	.	TRBV7-6	.	TRBJ2-5
TGTGCCAGTAGTATGGCAGGGCTCCGGTGGAGGTCCTACAATGAGCAGTTCTTC	CASSMAGLRWRSYNEQFF	.	TRBV19	.	TRBJ2-1
TGTGCCAGCAGGAACCCCGGGACTAATCGTGAGTACTTC	CASRNPGTNREYF	.	TRBV6-5	TRBD2	TRBJ2-7
TGCAGCGTTGCCGGGGCTGGGGAGCTGTTTTTT	CSVAGAGELFF	.	TRBV29-1	.	TRBJ2-2
TGTGCCAGCAGAAGCAAAGGCTACACTGAAGCTTTCTTT	CASRSKGYTEAFF	.	TRBV6-5	.	TRBJ1-1
TGTGCCAGCAGCCTTAGTCTGGGACAGGGGGCTTCCGGGGAGCTGTTTTTT	CASSLSLGQGASGELFF	.	TRBV7-3	TRBD1	TRBJ2-2
TGTGCCACCAGTCGGACAGTCAACGAGCAGTACTTC	CATSRTVNEQYF	.	TRBV10-3	.	TRBJ2-7
TGCGCCAGCAGCTTGGGAGGGACAGGGGGTTTGAATGAGCAGTTCTTC	CASSLGGTGGLNEQFF	.	TRBV5-1	TRBD1	TRBJ2-1
TGTGCCAGCAATAACGGGAGAGCCTACGAGCAGTACTTC	CASNNGRAYEQYF	.	TRBV6-5	.	TRBJ2-7
TGCGCCAGCAGCCAAGGACTAGCGGGGATCACAGATACGCAGTATTTT	CASSQGLAGITDTQYF	.	TRBV4-1	TRBD2	TRBJ2-3
TGCAGCGTTAAGGCGGGAGGTCGCGATGAGCAGTTCTTC	CSVKAGGRDEQFF	.	TRBV29-1	TRBD2	TRBJ2-1
TGTGCCAGCAGTAGCACAATGGACACCATATATTTT	CASSSTMDTIYF	.	TRBV27	.	TRBJ1-3
TGTGCCAGTAGTCTTAGGAAAGGAGGCAATCAGCCCCAGCATTTT	CASSLRKGGNQPQHF	.	TRBV19	.	TRBJ1-5
TGTGCCAGCAGCCCGGGACTAGATCCGGCAGAGACCCAGTACTTC	CASSPGLDPAETQYF	.	TRBV5-4	TRBD2	TRBJ2-5
TGTGCCAGCAGCCCCGGTCTAGCGAGGCCAGATACGCAGTATTTT	CASSPGLARPDTQYF	.	TRBV6-2/TRBV6-3	.	TRBJ2-3
TGTGCCTGGAGTGTACCCCGGACAGGGATTGGTAATGAGCAGTTCTTC	CAWSVPRTGIGNEQFF	.	TRBV30	TRBD1	TRBJ2-1
TGTGCCAGCAGTTACTGGACGGGACTAGCGGGAGGCTCCCGGGCGAAGTTCTTC	CASSYWTGLAGGSRAKFF	.	TRBV6-2/TRBV6-3	TRBD2	TRBJ2-1
TGTGCCAGCAGTTCGGACAGACCCGAGCAGTACTTC	CASSSDRPEQYF	.	TRBV28	.	TRBJ2-7
TGTGCCAGCAGCGCGAAACAGGGGGGAGGCGAAAAACTGTTTTTT	CASSAKQGGGEKLFF	.	TRBV5-5	TRBD1	TRBJ1-4
TGCGCCAGCAGCCAAGCAGTGATCACTGAAGCTTTCTTT	CASSQAVITEAFF	.	TRBV4-1	.	TRBJ1-1
TGTGCCAGTAGTACCTCCCTGGCAGGGAGAAAACTGTTTTTT	CASSTSLAGRKLFF	.	TRBV19	.	TRBJ1-4
TGTGCCAGCAGCGTAGGGGCGGGTGCTCAGCCCCAGCATTTT	CASSVGAGAQPQHF	.	TRBV9	.	TRBJ1-5
TGTGCCAGCAGCGGGGGGAGACAGGGAGAAAGCAATCAGCCCCAGCATTTT	CASSGGRQGESNQPQHF	.	TRBV9	TRBD1	TRBJ1-5
TGTGCCTCGGACGGGGTGCAGGCAGGGCAAGGCTACACCTTC	CASDGVQAGQGYTF	.	TRBV30	.	TRBJ1-2
TGCGCCAGCAGCCAAGTAGCGGGGCACACCGGGGAGCTGTTTTTT	CASSQVAGHTGELFF	.	TRBV4-1	TRBD2	TRBJ2-2
TGTGCCAGCATCCCGGGACAGGGGGTTTACGAGCAGTACTTC	CASIPGQGVYEQYF	.	TRBV28	TRBD1	TRBJ2-7
TGTGCCAGCAGCCAAGAATGGGGCACAGGGGCAAACACTGAAGCTTTCTTT	CASSQEWGTGANTEAFF	.	TRBV4-2	TRBD1	TRBJ1-1
TGTGCCAGCACCACCGCGGGGCTAGCGGGGTACTACCAAGAGACCCAGTACTTC	CASTTAGLAGYYQETQYF	.	TRBV7-6	TRBD2	TRBJ2-5
TGTGCCAGCAGCGAGACTAGCGGGGGCCCAGATACGCAGTATTTT	CASSETSGGPDTQYF	.	TRBV9	TRBD2	TRBJ2-3
TGTGCCAGCAGCGTAGCCCCTATCGGGGAGACCCAGTACTTC	CASSVAPIGETQYF	.	TRBV9	.	TRBJ2-5